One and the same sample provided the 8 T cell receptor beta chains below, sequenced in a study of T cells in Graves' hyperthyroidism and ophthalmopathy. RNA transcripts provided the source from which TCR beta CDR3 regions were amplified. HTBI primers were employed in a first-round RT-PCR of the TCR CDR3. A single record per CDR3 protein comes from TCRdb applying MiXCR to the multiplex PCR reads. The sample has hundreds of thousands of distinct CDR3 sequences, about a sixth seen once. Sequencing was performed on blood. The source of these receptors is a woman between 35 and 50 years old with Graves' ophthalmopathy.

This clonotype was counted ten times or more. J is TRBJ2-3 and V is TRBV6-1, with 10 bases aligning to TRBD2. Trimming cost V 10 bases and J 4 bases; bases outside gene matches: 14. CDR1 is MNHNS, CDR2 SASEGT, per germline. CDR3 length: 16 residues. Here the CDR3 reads CATDTPSGRSADTQYF. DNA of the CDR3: TGTGCCACCGACACTCCTAGCGGGAGATCGGCAGATACGCAGTATTTT.

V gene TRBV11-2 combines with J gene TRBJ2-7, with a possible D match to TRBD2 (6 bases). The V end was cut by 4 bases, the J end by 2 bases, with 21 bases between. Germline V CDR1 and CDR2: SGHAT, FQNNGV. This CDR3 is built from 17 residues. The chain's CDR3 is CASSSTMMRDSPYEQYF. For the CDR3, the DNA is TGTGCCAGCAGCTCTACCATGATGAGGGACTCTCCCTACGAGCAGTACTTC. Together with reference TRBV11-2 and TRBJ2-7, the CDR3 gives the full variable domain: EAGVAQSPRYKIIEKRQSVAFWCNPISGHATLYWYQQILGQGPKLLIQFQNNGVVDDSQLPKDRFSAERLKGVDSTLKIQPAKLEDSAVYLCASSSTMMRDSPYEQYFGPGTRLTVT.

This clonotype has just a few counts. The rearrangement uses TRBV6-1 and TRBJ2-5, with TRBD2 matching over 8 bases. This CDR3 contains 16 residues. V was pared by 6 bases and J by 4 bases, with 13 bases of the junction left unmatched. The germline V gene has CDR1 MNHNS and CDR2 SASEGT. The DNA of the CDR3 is TGTGCCAGCAGAGCCACTTCCGGGGGGGGCCGAGAGACCCAGTACTTC. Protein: CASRATSGGGRETQYF.

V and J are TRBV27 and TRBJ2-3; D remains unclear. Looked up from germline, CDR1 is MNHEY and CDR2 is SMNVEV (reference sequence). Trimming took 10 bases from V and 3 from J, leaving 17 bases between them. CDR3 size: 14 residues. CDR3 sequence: CATVDPVGTDTQYF. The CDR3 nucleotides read TGTGCCACCGTCGACCCCGTGGGAACAGATACGCAGTATTTT.

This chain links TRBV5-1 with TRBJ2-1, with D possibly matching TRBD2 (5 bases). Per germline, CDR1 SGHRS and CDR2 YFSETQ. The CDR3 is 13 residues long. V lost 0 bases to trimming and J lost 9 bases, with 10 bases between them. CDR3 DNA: TGCGCCAGCAGCTTGGATCTAGCTACTGAGCAGTTCTTC. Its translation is CASSLDLATEQFF. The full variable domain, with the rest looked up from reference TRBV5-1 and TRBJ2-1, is KAGVTQTPRYLIKTRGQQVTLSCSPISGHRSVSWYQQTPGQGLQFLFEYFSETQRNKGNFPGRFSGRQFSNSRSEMNVSTLELGDSALYLCASSLDLATEQFFGPGTRLTVL.

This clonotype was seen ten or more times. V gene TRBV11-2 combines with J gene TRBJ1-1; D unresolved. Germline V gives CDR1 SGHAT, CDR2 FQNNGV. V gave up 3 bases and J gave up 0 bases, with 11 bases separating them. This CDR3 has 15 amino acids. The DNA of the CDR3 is TGTGCCAGCAGCTTCGCAGGAATCATGAACACTGAAGCTTTCTTT. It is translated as CASSFAGIMNTEAFF.

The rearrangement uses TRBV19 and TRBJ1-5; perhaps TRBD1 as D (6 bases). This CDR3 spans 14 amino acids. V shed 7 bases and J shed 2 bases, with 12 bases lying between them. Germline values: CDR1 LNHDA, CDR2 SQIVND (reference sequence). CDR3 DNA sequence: TGTGCCAGTACAGGCTGGGGGCGCAATCAGCCCCAGCATTTT. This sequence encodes CASTGWGRNQPQHF.

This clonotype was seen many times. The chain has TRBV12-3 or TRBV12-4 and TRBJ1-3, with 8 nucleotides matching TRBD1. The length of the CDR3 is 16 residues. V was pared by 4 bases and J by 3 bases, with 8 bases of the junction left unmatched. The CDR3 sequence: CASSSDQGAGGNTIYF. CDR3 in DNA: TGTGCCAGCAGTTCCGACCAGGGGGCTGGTGGAAACACCATATATTTT.